A single sample is the source of the 11 T cell receptor beta chains below, sequenced in a study of cytomegalovirus exposure and HLA in healthy donors. PCR involved 60 Vbeta and 13 Jbeta primers. Generated by immunoSEQ multiplex PCR, the TCRdb table keeps only in-frame clones and is missing some. The sample yields 200,000 or so clones, around 75% seen once. Sequenced input: PBMCs. The receptors come from a woman aged 25 to 45 in good health and CMV-seropositive.

The chain couples TRBV2 to TRBJ2-7; D is perhaps TRBD2 (7 bases). The V gene lost 11 bases and the J gene lost 0 bases, with 14 bases spanning the gap. The CDR3 sequence is 13 residues long. Germline assignment: CDR1 SNHLY and CDR2 FYNNEI. The chain's CDR3 is CASKGGPSYEQYF. CDR3 coding DNA: TGTGCCTCAAAGGGGGGGCCCTCCTACGAGCAGTACTTC.

The V gene is TRBV4-3, the J gene TRBJ1-5, with D unclear. CDR1 and CDR2 from the germline V gene are LGHNA and YSLEER. The CDR3 extends over 13 amino acids. The ends were cut back, 5 bases at V and 5 bases at J, with 10 bases in the middle. The DNA of the CDR3 is TGCGCCAGCAGCATAGACGGGGATCAGCCCCAGCATTTT. As protein: CASSIDGDQPQHF.

This sequence joins TRBV6-1 and TRBJ2-7; a possible D gene is TRBD2 (6 bases). V was pared by 10 bases and J by 6 bases, with 34 bases between. Germline V gene lookup returns CDR1 MNHNS and CDR2 SASEGT. The CDR3 consists of 18 residues. In DNA form, the CDR3 reads TGTGCCACAAGTGACCGCTCAGGCTTGCGGCACTCGGGGGTCGAGCAGTACTTC. Translation gives CATSDRSGLRHSGVEQYF.

V and J are TRBV7-8 and TRBJ1-2; D is perhaps TRBD1 (6 bases). V lost 4 bases and J lost 1, with 7 bases in between. Germline loops: CDR1 SGHVS, CDR2 FQNEAQ. The CDR3 is made up of 13 amino acids. The CDR3 here is CASSSGVNYGYTF. The CDR3 DNA sequence: TGTGCCAGCAGCTCAGGGGTTAACTATGGCTACACCTTC.

V and J are TRBV19 and TRBJ2-1, with a weak D call TRBD1 (6 bases). The CDR3 totals 15 residues. Per the germline V gene, CDR1 is LNHDA and CDR2 is SQIVND (reference sequence). V gave up 1 base and J gave up 7 bases, with 14 bases separating them. CDR3 sequence: CASSIGYRVGNEQFF. As DNA, the CDR3 is TGTGCCAGTAGTATAGGGTACAGGGTGGGGAATGAGCAGTTCTTC.

The chain uses TRBV2 and TRBJ1-4; D remains ambiguous. The V gene lost 3 bases and the J gene lost 4 bases, with 9 bases spanning the gap. Germline CDR1 SNHLY, CDR2 FYNNEI. There are 14 residues in the CDR3. This chain's CDR3 is CASSERSGNEKLFF. The DNA of the CDR3 is TGTGCCAGCAGTGAGAGGTCCGGTAATGAAAAACTGTTTTTT.

V and J are TRBV10-3 and TRBJ2-1, with 8 bases fitting TRBD2. The length of the CDR3 is 16 residues. CDR1 and CDR2 from the germline V gene are ENHRY and SYGVKD. V shed 0 bases and J 9 bases; nucleotides not matched to a gene: 10. The CDR3 nucleotides read TGTGCCATCAGTGAGTCCATTACGGGAGGGCGTACTGAGCAGTTCTTC. It specifies CAISESITGGRTEQFF.

This rearrangement joins TRBV5-1 to TRBJ2-2; no clear D. Germline CDR1 is SGHRS and CDR2 is YFSETQ. Between the trimmed V and J ends, which lost 0 bases and 10 bases, there was a span of 7 bases. There are 12 residues in the CDR3. CDR3 in DNA: TGCGCCAGCAGCTTGGTTGCGGAGGAGCTGTTTTTT. Its translation: CASSLVAEELFF.

V gene TRBV19 combines with J gene TRBJ1-5; D is possibly TRBD1 (6 bases). The CDR3 is 19 amino acids. V was shortened by 5 bases and J by 0 bases, with 23 bases between the two germline ends. Germline values: CDR1 LNHDA, CDR2 SQIVND (reference sequence). In DNA form, the CDR3 reads TGTGCCAGTAGTCCTCTACACCCCCTCGACAGGTATAGCAATCAGCCCCAGCATTTT. Protein sequence: CASSPLHPLDRYSNQPQHF.

The CDR3 is CASSPRGFMNTEAFF. In DNA form, the CDR3 reads TGTGCCAGCAGTCCCCGGGGTTTCATGAACACTGAAGCTTTCTTT. The chain carries TRBV6-1 and TRBJ1-1; D ambiguous. The V gene lost 5 bases and the J gene lost 0 bases, with 13 bases spanning the gap. The CDR3 has 15 amino acids. Germline V lookup: CDR1 MNHNS, CDR2 SASEGT.

This clone was seen only once. The V call is TRBV28, the J call TRBJ2-1; TRBD2 matches 10 bases. CDR1 is MDHEN and CDR2 is SYDVKM in the germline V gene. The CDR3 runs 16 residues. The junction had 7 bases not matched to a gene; V was cut back by 8 bases and J by 0 bases. CDR3 DNA: TGTGCCAGCCAACTAGCGGGGTGGAGCTCCTACAATGAGCAGTTCTTC. As protein: CASQLAGWSSYNEQFF.